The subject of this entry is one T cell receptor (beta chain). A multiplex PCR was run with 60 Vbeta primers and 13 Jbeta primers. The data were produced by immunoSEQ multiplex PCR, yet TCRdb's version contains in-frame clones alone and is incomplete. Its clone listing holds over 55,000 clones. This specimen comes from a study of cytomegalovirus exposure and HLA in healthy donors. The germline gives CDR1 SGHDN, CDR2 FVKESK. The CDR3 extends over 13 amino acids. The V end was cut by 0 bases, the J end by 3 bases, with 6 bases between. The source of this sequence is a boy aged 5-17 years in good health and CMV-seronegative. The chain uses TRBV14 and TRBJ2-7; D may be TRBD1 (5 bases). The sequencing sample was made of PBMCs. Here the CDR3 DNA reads TGTGCCAGCAGCCAAGATGACAGCTACGAGCAGTACTTC. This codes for CASSQDDSYEQYF.